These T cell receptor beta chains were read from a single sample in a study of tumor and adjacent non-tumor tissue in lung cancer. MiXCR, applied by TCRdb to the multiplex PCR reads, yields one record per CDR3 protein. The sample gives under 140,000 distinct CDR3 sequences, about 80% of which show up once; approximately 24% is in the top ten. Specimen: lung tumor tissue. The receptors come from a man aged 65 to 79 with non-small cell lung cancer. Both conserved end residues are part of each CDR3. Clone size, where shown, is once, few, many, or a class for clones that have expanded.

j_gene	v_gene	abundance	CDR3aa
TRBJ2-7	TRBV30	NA	CAWSASGSLNEQYF
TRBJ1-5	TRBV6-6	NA	CASSTRMYNNHPQHF
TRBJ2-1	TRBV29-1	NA	CSAAGMGINNEQFF
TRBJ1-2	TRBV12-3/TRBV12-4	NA	CTSSLLTGFGYDYIF
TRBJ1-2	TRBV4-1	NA	CASSPNRSIGYTF
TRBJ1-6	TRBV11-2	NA	CASSPGEYNSPPHF
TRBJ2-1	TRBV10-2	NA	CASRTPGPSSHEQLF
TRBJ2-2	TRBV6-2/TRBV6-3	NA	CVSSYISEANTGDLFF
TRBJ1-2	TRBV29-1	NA	CSAVSLTNYGYTF
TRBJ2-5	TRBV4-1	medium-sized	CASSRLGLANQETQYF
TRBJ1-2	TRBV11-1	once	CTSSLYSYRYTF
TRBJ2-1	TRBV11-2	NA	CASSLRVRVWASYNEQFF
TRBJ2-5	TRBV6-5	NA	CASSSAGTRFPQKTQYF
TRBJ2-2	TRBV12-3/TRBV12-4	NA	CASSPQHGNGELFF
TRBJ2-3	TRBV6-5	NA	CASSDPGLAGRDTLYF
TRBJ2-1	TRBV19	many	CASSIRAERELTYNEQFF
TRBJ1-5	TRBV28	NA	CASGNSNQPQHF
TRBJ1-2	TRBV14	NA	CVSSQDLKMNYGYTF